This TCR beta chain comes out of a study of blood T cell repertoires in COVID-19. Across the study: Whether acute or convalescent, the COVID-19 samples came from the United States, Italy and Spain. PBMCs, B-cell-depleted T cells, or T cells were the source of the cDNA or gDNA that made up the material.

One Seattle source followed patients from active infection through their disease course. Using immunoSEQ multiplex PCR, the repertoire was profiled, and TCRdb retains in-frame clones only, with some absent. The table includes about 130,000 clones, 86% detected once. This clone appeared once. This TCR was recovered from a woman aged 70 to 79 with COVID-19, enrolled during active disease. Sample: peripheral blood.

CDR3 loop: CASSSRGGLSTDTQYF. As DNA, the CDR3 is TGTGCCAGCAGCTCCCGGGGGGGCCTTAGCACAGATACGCAGTATTTT. The chain is built from TRBV7-9 and TRBJ2-3; 8 bases match TRBD2. V lost 4 bases, J lost 0 bases, and 6 bases stayed unmatched. This CDR3 spans 16 amino acids. Germline assignment: CDR1 SEHNR and CDR2 FQNEAQ (reference sequence).